This T cell receptor (beta chain) was retrieved from a study of T cell repertoires in cytomegalovirus infection. Whole-study context: CMV epitopes in the study were HLA-C-restricted (recently identified) and HLA-B-restricted (well studied). From public TCR beta signatures came an indication of both CMV infection and matching HLA type.

V lost 6 bases and J lost 8, with 16 bases in between. The CDR3 is 14 residues long. Germline assignment: CDR1 MNHEY and CDR2 SVGAGI. The study, taken as a whole, reports: HLA-C-restricted, CMV-specific TCR beta clonotypes were dominant ex vivo.

This clonotype was seen repeatedly, ten times or more. Its target is not known. TCRdb reprocessed the reads with MiXCR, giving one entry per CDR3 protein. This table holds 250,000 to 300,000 distinct CDR3 sequences, under 25% found once. This TCR derives from a human donor in good health (CMV status not recorded). Some clones in this sample may be carry-over from other donors' samples. The chain has TRBV6-5 and TRBJ1-4, with a tentative D call TRBD1 (6 bases). Sequences were derived from cultured PBMCs, sampled from culture after CMV antigen stimulation. The CDR3 spells CASRPPGGGEKLFF. CDR3 DNA sequence: TGTGCCAGCAGACCCCCTGGGGGCGGCGAAAAACTGTTTTTT.